Listed here is a single T cell receptor (beta chain). These data originate in a study of shared clonotypes between healthy human individuals. V was pared by 7 bases and J by 3 bases, with 3 bases of the junction left unmatched. Germline V gene data show CDR1 as SGHRS and CDR2 as YFSETQ. This CDR3 has 14 amino acids. Method: immunoSEQ multiplex PCR; TCRdb's copy keeps in-frame clones and lacks some. The sample holds hundreds of thousands of clones, about 96% seen once. V gene TRBV5-1 combines with J gene TRBJ2-2; TRBD1 aligns across 10 bases. The sample taken for sequencing was naive CD4+ T cells sorted from blood. The subset here: CD45RA+ positively selected. This receptor was identified in a woman aged 25 to 45 in good health. CDR3 bases: TGCGCCAGCGAGGACAGGGGGGACACCGGGGAGCTGTTTTTT. Protein sequence: CASEDRGDTGELFF.